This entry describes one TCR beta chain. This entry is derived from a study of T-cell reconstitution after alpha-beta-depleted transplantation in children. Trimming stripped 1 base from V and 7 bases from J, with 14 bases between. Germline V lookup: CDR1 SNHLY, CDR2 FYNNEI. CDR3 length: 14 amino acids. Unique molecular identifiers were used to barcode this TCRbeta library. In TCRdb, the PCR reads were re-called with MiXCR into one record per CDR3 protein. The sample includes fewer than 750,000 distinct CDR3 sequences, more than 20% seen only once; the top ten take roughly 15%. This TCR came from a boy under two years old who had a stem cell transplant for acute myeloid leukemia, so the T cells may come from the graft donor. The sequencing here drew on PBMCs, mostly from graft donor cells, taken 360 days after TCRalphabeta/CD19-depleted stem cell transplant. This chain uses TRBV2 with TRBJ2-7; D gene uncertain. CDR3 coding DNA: TGTGCCAGCAGTGAAGTAGGCCTCCCAAAAGAGCAGTACGTC. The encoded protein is CASSEVGLPKEQYV.